This T cell receptor beta chain was sequenced for a study of cytomegalovirus exposure and HLA in healthy donors (dated by TCRdb to about 2017). Background for the entire study: According to an earlier analysis of around 600 of the donors, about 179 million T cells yielded roughly 110 million unique TCR beta sequences and 276 Gb of sequence data. Besides the first cohort of under 700 subjects, a separate validation cohort made up of about 120 different subjects was used. Both class I and class II loci were covered by HLA typing, at four-digit resolution. In a later analysis, previously published TCR beta repertoires from 550 to 750 donors were re-analyzed and high-resolution HLA genotyping was added so that TCR occurrence patterns could be studied. About 310 gigabases of sequencing data and around 87 million unique TCR sequences were included in an early release covering under 650 HLA-typed donors. A later genetic analysis took genome-wide SNP genotypes for about three fifths of the 666 donors and used that subset as a discovery cohort. Among the approximately 400 genotyped donors, around 81% belonged to the genetic ancestry cluster associated with self-reported Caucasian donors. All discovery cohort repertoires had been generated on a single sequencing platform. Donor age, sex, ethnicity and CMV serostatus were compiled alongside the repertoire data. High-throughput TCR immunosequencing, statistical association of individual TCRs with disease status, and machine learning were combined to predict cytomegalovirus infection status. Across some 400 genotyped donors of the cohort, an average of roughly 250,000 unique TCR beta nucleotide sequences per donor were sequenced, and roughly a sixth of those sequences were non-productive. An earlier analysis of 587 of the donors used high-throughput TCR beta sequencing to judge whether each TCR beta V gene segment behaved as functional or pseudogenic. The aim of the study was to test whether cataloging public T cell receptors could identify signatures of past pathogen exposure. Five DR-DQ haplotypes were treated as single units for association and clustering because of strong linkage in the cohort. The T cell repertoires of around 730 subjects were profiled by immunosequencing and related to cytomegalovirus serostatus. The later analysis used no new phenotypic data to find candidate immune exposures, relying instead on TCR beta sequences and their occurrence across donors. Typing coverage differed by locus: A, B, C, DRB1 and DQB1 were typed in about 629-640 donors, DQA1 in about 550, DPA1 in over 600, and DPB1 in just under 490.

V and J are trimmed by 4 bases and 7 bases, and the gene matches miss 13 bases of the junction. CDR1 SQVTM and CDR2 ANQGSEA were looked up in the germline V gene. From the cysteine up to the phenylalanine, the CDR3 has a length of 16 residues. CDR3 DNA is the only sequence kept; it has 48 bases, read in frame from the first base. Receptor libraries were prepared by the immunoSEQ multiplex PCR assay. The multiplex PCR relied on a mix of 60 forward primers for TCR Vbeta segments and 13 reverse primers for TCR Jbeta segments. A multiplex PCR assay on genomic DNA amplified the CDR3 region of rearranged TCR beta genes. The amplified TCR beta libraries were sequenced on the Illumina HiSeq System as 87-base-pair reads. In the paper's pipeline: In a later analysis, about 80 million unique TCR beta chains were counted across the roughly 670 repertoires, and roughly 11 million of these chains were shared by at least two donors. Raw reads were error-corrected and collapsed into unique sequences by a nearest-neighbor algorithm in which closely related sequences were merged to remove PCR and sequencing errors. Alignment of CDR3 sequences to IMGT reference sequences was used to assign V, D and J gene segments. For a sequence to be retained, a match of at least six nucleotides was required to both a V gene segment and a J gene segment. Rearrangements were classified as productive when the CDR3 lacked stop codons and remained in frame with V and J, and all other rearrangements were classified as non-productive. Following IMGT convention, CDR3 was defined as the stretch from the second conserved V-encoded cysteine up to the conserved J-encoded phenylalanine. In an earlier analysis of around 640 of the donors, sequences lacking an unambiguous match to a single V gene segment were excluded. In an earlier analysis of 500 to 750 of the donors, V segments were called functional above 56.7% productive rearrangements and were called segregating when the between-donor standard deviation exceeded 5%. A statistical classification framework was developed to diagnose cytomegalovirus status using the catalog of TCR beta chain sequences. V and J gene assignment, in a later analysis, came from comparing TCR nucleotide sequences with IMGT/GENE-DB human TR gene sequences. Using the TCRdist pipeline, a later analysis assigned CDR3 sequences along with most-parsimonious VDJ recombination scenarios. In a later analysis, each TCR beta chain was defined by its CDR3 amino acid sequence together with its V-gene family, and reads lacking a unique V-gene family were excluded. To address suspected cross-contamination and a sequencing artifact, a later analysis removed 550 to 750 highly shared, low-generation-probability nucleotide sequences. A later analysis calculated a clonal expansion index for each public chain from normalized within-repertoire ranks of inferred template counts. A later analysis computed generation probabilities with a VDJ recombination model fitted to out-of-frame rearrangements, and checked the results against IGoR. A later analysis scored TCR-TCR, TCR-HLA and TCR-CMV co-occurrence with hypergeometric tests, applying a repertoire-size bias correction to TCR pairs. To estimate false discovery rates, a later analysis permuted the HLA or CMV assignments 20 times. In a later analysis, co-occurring TCRs were grouped using DBSCAN, with TCRdist sequence similarity added in when clustering inside HLA-allele-positive subsets. For co-occurrence clustering, repertoires with fewer than 30,000 or more than 120,000 public chains were excluded, along with a handful of repertoires with anomalous nucleotide sharing. As stored in TCRdb, this immuneACCESS dataset retains in-frame rearrangements with V and J assigned. A fraction of the clones does not appear; measured against another copy, unresolved V genes explain less than half of the discrepancy, and the remainder lacks a known reason. V and J calls and clone size are given by that table; D and trimming were obtained from the DNA. Within this sample are about 150,000 clones, with around 84% of them counted one time only. 1.5% to 2% of the sample goes to the ten largest clones.

In total, 666 healthy bone marrow donors made up the cohort. Cohort members were all nominally healthy when sampled, although unrecorded immune exposures were likely present. The donor tested CMV seronegative and was one of the 352 seronegative cohort members. Each donor provided a peripheral blood sample, and peripheral blood mononuclear cells were used for TCR beta sequencing. The Qiagen DNeasy Blood Extraction Kit was used to extract genomic DNA from the blood cell samples. The investigation overall reported the following: A later analysis found that HLA-associated TCR beta chains were more clonally expanded and had lower generation probabilities than equally common non-associated chains. For the cohort, immune exposure information was limited to CMV serostatus. While some public TCRs were present in many individuals, most TCR sequences turned up only very rarely across donors. According to a later genetic analysis, donors in an Asian-associated ancestry cluster had fewer N-insertions in productive TCRs than the approximately 690-donor mean. The classifier was reported to diagnose cytomegalovirus status with high specificity and sensitivity in both the original and validation cohorts. According to a later analysis, most CMV-associated TCR beta chains appeared to be HLA-restricted, and the HLA associations seemed to be driven largely by CMV exposure. Because HLA typing was unavailable for some donors at each locus, only the typed subset was used in association tests. Some IMGT-functional V segments, including TRBV6-2 and TRBV6-3, could not be told apart with the 87-base-pair reads, so those segments were excluded. A further reported finding was that TCR beta sequences accurately predicted the HLA-A and HLA-B alleles for most subjects in the first cohort. Because counts were too low, roughly 18 rarely observed V segments, including chromosome 9 orphons, were left out of the earlier analysis of 587 of the donors. According to the authors, the approach could potentially be generalized to other disease states and immunological phenotypes. In a later genetic analysis, a missense DCLRE1C variant was associated with V-gene and J-gene trimming of TCR beta chains, and the association was replicated in an independent cohort. Strong co-occurrence of HLA alleles, especially DR and DQ, made assigning TCR associations to individual alleles difficult. According to a later analysis, parvovirus B19, influenza, CMV and Epstein-Barr virus appeared linked to several top co-occurrence clusters. The presence/absence analyses assumed that sequencing depth was roughly uniform across donors, and that assumption may not be true. Only TCR beta chains were sequenced in this cohort, and the absence of alpha or paired-chain data limited detectable features. In the study, 150 to 200 TCR beta chains were listed as associated with cytomegalovirus. In a later analysis, the rate of TCR association differed among HLA loci, with DRB1 alleles having the most associated TCRs and HLA-C alleles having the fewest. Correlated functional status among segregating V segments might reflect linkage disequilibrium, but an unknown experimental factor could not be ruled out. In a later analysis, some 18,000 TCR beta sequences were associated with specific HLA alleles at a false discovery rate of 0.05. In an earlier analysis of some 640 of the donors, most TCR beta V segments were observed in productive rearrangements about 90% or about 30% of the time, broadly matching IMGT annotations. A few of the identified cytomegalovirus-associated TCR beta chains were confirmed in vitro to be specific for cytomegalovirus antigens. A cluster of highly shared sequence variants was judged likely to be a technical artifact of the sequencing pipeline.

This clone has more than one count but fewer than ten. The target of this receptor is not known. No clone much larger than this one lies a single base away; base qualities are absent. The sequence derives from a man between 18 and 35 years old in good health and CMV-seronegative. This chain joins TRBV29-1 to TRBJ1-2, and 12 bases in between align with TRBD1. The material sequenced was PBMCs. The CDR3 reads CSVAGTGGSHVGGYTF. The nucleotide sequence is TGCAGCGTTGCGGGGACAGGGGGCTCCCACGTTGGTGGCTACACCTTC.